This T cell receptor (beta chain) came from a study of blood T cell repertoires in COVID-19. For the study at large: Some COVID-19 samples were acute and others convalescent; all came from the United States, Italy and Spain. Sample material is recorded as cDNA or gDNA derived from T cells, B-cell-depleted T cells, or PBMCs.

Source study methods: Nucleated cell number was recorded as an estimate derived from reference gene primer amplification. The repertoire was sequenced with immunoSEQ multiplex PCR; TCRdb's copy has only in-frame clones and lacks some. Clonal size and the V and J genes are those of that table, whereas D and trimming came from the DNA. The table shows fewer than 500,000 clones, with approximately 90% occurring only once. Trimming removed 2 bases at V and 5 bases at J, with 14 bases between. The CDR3 totals 14 residues. Germline CDR1 is GTSNPN and CDR2 is SVGIG (reference sequence). This clone was picked up one time.

The chain combines TRBV30 with TRBJ2-3, with a possible D match to TRBD1 (5 bases). The sequenced sample consisted of peripheral blood. This TCR came from a woman in her twenties or thirties with acute or convalescent COVID-19. The CDR3 sequence is CAWSLQAGEDTQYF. In DNA form, the CDR3 reads TGTGCCTGGAGTTTACAGGCAGGAGAAGATACGCAGTATTTT.